Here is one T cell receptor (beta chain) with its context. The antigen is undetermined. This specimen belongs to a study of Tregs in tolerant kidney transplant recipients. In the study overall: Antibodies separated recipient from donor cells.

Sequencing was performed with immunoSEQ multiplex PCR; in TCRdb, only in-frame clones are kept and a portion is missing. The data contain about 2,800 clones, around two fifths of them singletons. Notes on the study in general: Biological reproducibility was not directly addressed, but technical replication error appeared minimal. Expanding Tregs on activated donor B cells appeared to best identify donor-specific TCRbeta clones. The small number of patients limits these findings pending further validation.

Sequenced input: Tregs from blood cultured with allogeneic cells. The receptor was derived from a human donor in good health.

The CDR3 DNA sequence: TGTGCCAGCAGTGAAGCGCTTCTTGGGTGGGCCTCGGGTGGAACTGAAGCTTTCTTT. Its protein product is CASSEALLGWASGGTEAFF. This chain joins TRBV6-1 and TRBJ1-1; unclear D gene. CDR1 MNHNS and CDR2 SASEGT come from the germline V gene. Trimming cost V 0 bases and J 5 bases, with 25 bases left between them. This CDR3 has 19 residues.